Following are 13 T cell receptor beta chains from one sample sequenced in a study of shared clonotypes between healthy human individuals. The repertoire was sequenced with immunoSEQ multiplex PCR; TCRdb's copy has only in-frame clones and lacks some. The sample lists roughly 2.5 million clones; around 94% were seen once. Sequenced sample: naive CD4+ T cells sorted from blood. The subset here: CD45RA+ positively selected. The receptors originated from a man between 18 and 35 years old in good health.

The gene calls are TRBV2 and TRBJ1-2, with a weak D call TRBD1 (6 bases). Between the trimmed V and J ends, which lost 6 bases and 8 bases, there was a span of 16 bases. CDR3 length equals 13 residues. Germline V CDR1 and CDR2: SNHLY, FYNNEI. The CDR3 nucleotides are TGTGCCAGCAGCCCCGAGGGGGTTCAGGGCTACACCTTC. Its protein is CASSPEGVQGYTF.

The chain is built from TRBV19 and TRBJ2-1, with a weak D call TRBD1 (6 bases). Germline assignment: CDR1 LNHDA and CDR2 SQIVND (reference sequence). The CDR3 length is 12 residues. Trimming removed 7 bases from V and 10 bases from J, with 14 bases in between. For the CDR3, the DNA is TGTGCCAGTACCCAACAGGGAAAAGAGCAGTTCTTC. This codes for CASTQQGKEQFF.

Regarding this clone: Additional DNA sequences in this sample encode the identical CDR3. The rearrangement uses TRBV7-2 and TRBJ1-2, with D perhaps matching TRBD1 (5 bases). The CDR3 spans 14 residues. V gave up 3 bases and J gave up 0 bases, with 8 bases separating them. Per germline, CDR1 SGHTA and CDR2 FQGNSA. The chain's CDR3 is CASSFGTSNYGYTF. The CDR3 DNA reads TGTGCCAGCAGCTTTGGGACTTCTAACTATGGCTACACCTTC. Supplemented by reference TRBV7-2 and TRBJ1-2, the full variable domain reads GAGVSQSPSNKVTEKGKDVELRCDPISGHTALYWYRQSLGQGLEFLIYFQGNSAPDKSGLPSDRFSAERTGGSVSTLTIQRTQQEDSAVYLCASSFGTSNYGYTFGSGTRLTVV.

This rearrangement joins TRBV6-6 to TRBJ2-5; 11 bases agree with TRBD2. This CDR3 is built from 15 residues. V was clipped by 2 bases and J by 4 bases; unmatched bases: 3. CDR1 and CDR2 (germline): MNHNY, SVGAGI (reference sequence). The CDR3 spells CASSYIGLAGETQYF. CDR3 coding DNA: TGTGCCAGCAGTTACATCGGACTAGCGGGAGAGACCCAGTACTTC.

The V and J genes are TRBV7-8 and TRBJ2-3, with 15 bases aligning to TRBD2. From germline, CDR1 is SGHVS and CDR2 FQNEAQ. J gave up 1 base and V 6 bases, and 14 bases lay outside the gene matches. The CDR3 consists of 20 residues. The CDR3 DNA reads as TGTGCCAGCAGTTCTGGGACTAGCGGGGGGTGGAGGTTAGGCACAGATACGCAGTATTTT. Translated, it gives CASSSGTSGGWRLGTDTQYF.

The chain employs TRBV5-1 and TRBJ2-1, with D perhaps TRBD2 (6 bases). V was shortened by 7 bases and J by 6 bases, with 20 bases between the two germline ends. The CDR3 is 15 residues long. Per the germline V gene, CDR1 is SGHRS and CDR2 is YFSETQ. The CDR3 coding sequence is TGCGCCAGCGCGCTCACTGTCCGGGACTTCAATGAGCAGTTCTTC. Residues: CASALTVRDFNEQFF.

The chain couples TRBV5-4 to TRBJ1-6, with D possibly being TRBD1 (5 bases). The length of the CDR3 is 18 residues. The ends were cut back, 1 base at V and 0 bases at J, with 14 bases in the middle. Germline V lookup: CDR1 SGHNT, CDR2 YYREEE (reference sequence). The CDR3 DNA is TGTGCCAGCAGCTTGAAAGCGGGGGTCAGCTCCTATAATTCACCCCTCCACTTT. It encodes CASSLKAGVSSYNSPLHF. Full variable domain (remainder filled in from reference TRBV5-4 and TRBJ1-6): ETGVTQSPTHLIKTRGQQVTLRCSSQSGHNTVSWYQQALGQGPQFIFQYYREEENGRGNFPPRFSGLQFPNYSSELNVNALELDDSALYLCASSLKAGVSSYNSPLHFGNGTRLTVT.

V usage is TRBV5-4 and J usage is TRBJ1-4, with D unresolved. The CDR3 has 13 amino acids. Germline lookup yields CDR1 SGHNT and CDR2 YYREEE (reference sequence). V lost 1 base to trimming and J lost 7 bases, with 8 bases between them. The CDR3 DNA is TGTGCCAGCAGCTTGATTATGGGTGAAAAACTGTTTTTT. It is translated as CASSLIMGEKLFF.

V gene TRBV5-6 combines with J gene TRBJ2-4, with D perhaps given as TRBD1 or TRBD2 (5 bases each). Germline CDR1 is SGHDT and CDR2 is YYEEEE. The V end lost 6 bases, the J end lost 4 bases, and 20 bases lay between the germline ends. The CDR3 totals 16 residues. DNA for the CDR3: TGTGCCAGCACCCAATTCCCGGGGTGGGGGAAAAACATTCAGTACTTC. Encoded protein: CASTQFPGWGKNIQYF.

The V and J genes are TRBV28 and TRBJ1-3, with D perhaps matching TRBD1 (5 bases). Germline assignment: CDR1 MDHEN and CDR2 SYDVKM. Trimming pared 4 bases from V and 9 bases from J, leaving 7 bases between. The CDR3 is 11 amino acids. The CDR3 sequence: CASSSGGTIYF. CDR3 bases: TGTGCCAGCAGTTCTGGGGGCACCATATATTTT.

The chain has TRBV6-5 and TRBJ1-2; TRBD1 aligns across 8 bases. CDR1 and CDR2 from the germline V gene are MNHEY and SVGAGI. The CDR3 loop spans 13 amino acids. The ends lost 6 bases at V and 10 bases at J; junction bases unmatched: 10. CDR3 DNA: TGTGCCAGCAGCCCCCCACTGACAGGGGTCTACACCTTC. It specifies CASSPPLTGVYTF.

The sample holds a few counts of this clone. Here the CDR3 reads CASSLIEGRSSTEAFF. The CDR3 DNA follows: TGCGCCAGCAGCTTGATTGAGGGCAGGTCTAGCACTGAAGCTTTCTTT. J is TRBJ1-1 and V is TRBV5-1; D ambiguous. CDR1 is SGHRS and CDR2 is YFSETQ in the germline V gene. The CDR3 consists of 16 residues. V lost 1 base and J lost 4, with 17 bases in between.

This chain links TRBV10-2 with TRBJ1-4; 7 bases map to TRBD1. This CDR3 has 14 residues. From germline, CDR1 is WSHSY and CDR2 SAAADI. The V and J ends lost 4 bases and 5 bases, in that order; junction bases with no gene match: 4. CDR3 sequence reads: CASSGTGRNEKLFF. CDR3 in DNA: TGCGCCAGCAGTGGGACAGGCAGAAATGAAAAACTGTTTTTT.